This T cell receptor (beta chain) was sequenced during a study of post-analysis software for immune sequencing data. Overall study context: Recorded subtypes: relapsing-remitting, secondary progressive, progressive-relapsing; some patients unannotated. Findings of the study overall: Normalized Chao1 diversity in multiple sclerosis patients fell significantly below that of controls. The five TRBV segments detected at higher frequency in patients than in controls included TRBV5-6, TRBV5-1 and TRBV20-1.

This CDR3 is 13 amino acids long. Between the trimmed V and J ends, which lost 4 bases and 6 bases, there was a span of 13 bases. Germline CDR1 is SGHVS and CDR2 is FNYEAQ. This clonotype was found a few times. Its antigen is as yet unknown. Each TCR beta cDNA library carried unique molecular identifiers. Researchers reported approximately 500,000 cDNA molecules coming from roughly 0.93 to 9.6 million T cells. TCRdb re-analysed the PCR reads in MiXCR, keeping a single row per CDR3 protein. This sample has hundreds of thousands of distinct CDR3 sequences, with roughly three fifths found just once. Sequenced: blood. The chain carries TRBV7-6 and TRBJ2-7; possible D gene TRBD2, 6 bases. The source is a girl aged 2 to 10 with multiple sclerosis. CDR3 loop: CASSSAASAEQYF. In DNA, the CDR3 is TGTGCCAGCAGCTCAGCGGCTAGCGCCGAGCAGTACTTC.